This T cell receptor (beta chain) was captured in a study of read filtering for tumor transcriptome and immune sequencing. In the study overall: By R-ISS, stages I, II and III held 8, 16 and 7 patients. Transcriptome libraries were built from DNase-treated RNA.

This clonotype was detected many times. Its matching antigen is unknown. Molecular barcoded adaptors covering alpha/delta and beta/gamma chains were used on approximately 400 ng RNA. TCRdb passed the reads through MiXCR, listing each CDR3 protein once. The sample has tens of thousands of distinct CDR3 sequences; less than 15% are singletons. Whole-study results and caveats: IR-seq and RNA-seq agreed better without single-read clonotypes.

Bone marrow was sampled from every patient at the time of active disease. Germline CDR1 reads SNHLY; CDR2 reads FYNNEI. CDR3 size: 14 residues. The V and J ends lost 3 bases and 6 bases respectively, with 13 bases between them. V is TRBV2 and J is TRBJ2-3; D is perhaps TRBD1 (6 bases). The receptor was derived from a donor at least 40 years old with multiple myeloma. The sequencing input was a population of CD138-negative cells sorted from bone marrow. The CDR3 nucleotides are TGTGCCAGCAGTGACGGACAGTCCCCGGATACGCAGTATTTT. Translated: CASSDGQSPDTQYF.